The rows below give T cell receptor beta chains drawn from one sample of a study of blood T cell repertoires in COVID-19. TCRdb's table, derived via immunoSEQ multiplex PCR, lists solely in-frame clones and lacks some. Here the sample spans 90,000 to 140,000 clones, over 75% being singletons. Sequencing input: peripheral blood. These TCRs come from a man aged 50-59 years with acute or convalescent COVID-19. Both conserved end residues are part of each CDR3. D genes are given only for firm matches.

>TRBV7-9|NA
CASSLWTDSYNEQFF
>TRBV6-4|NA
CASMGRGGPNEKLFF
>TRBV10-2|TRBD1
CASSEGTAYEQYF
>TRBV28|NA
CASTLDSNTEAFF
>TRBV18|NA
CASSPRSAGQGYGYTF
>TRBV14|NA
CASSQHGGIITDTQYF
>TRBV9|TRBD2
CASSGAVVAGFDEQYF
>TRBV19|TRBD2
CASQAGDIQETQYF
>TRBV19|TRBD1
CASSTRQGAFYSNQPQHF
>TRBV19|NA
CASSIQVGQPQHF
>TRBV28|TRBD1
CASSRNRGRLYEQYF
>TRBV11-2|NA
CASSLPGDSPLHF
>TRBV6-6|NA
CASSYGGSGGREQYF
>TRBV4-1|NA
CASSRNPGGQETQYF
>TRBV27|TRBD1
CASSTTGSYSPLHF
>TRBV5-1|TRBD2
CASSWGRGAGDHEQYF
>TRBV12-3/TRBV12-4|NA
CASSQPAGETQYF
>TRBV3-1/TRBV3-2|TRBD1
CASSQGQGLNSPLHF
>TRBV7-3|NA
CASSLALDSVHEQFF
>TRBV7-3|NA
CASSAQGNTEAFF
>TRBV5-1|TRBD1
CASSEGTGRNTEAFF
>TRBV6-2/TRBV6-3|NA
CASSYWSYYSNQPQHF
>TRBV18|TRBD1
CASSQGADRYYGYTF
>TRBV9|TRBD2
CASSVGQGHAGRGNIQYF
>TRBV5-1|TRBD2
CASSLAGVSSTDTQYF
>TRBV6-2/TRBV6-3|NA
CASSPFNEQFF
>TRBV28|NA
CASSLADSPNEAFF
>TRBV5-1|TRBD1
CASSLERDRGLWNEKLFF
>TRBV5-1|TRBD2
CASSLESVRTSNLYNEQFF
>TRBV5-1|NA
CASSGLASADTQYF
>TRBV28|TRBD1
CASSLGQGDEKLFF